This entry concerns a single TCR beta chain. As yet, its antigen is unknown. Trimming took 5 bases from V and 0 from J, leaving 16 bases between them. Germline V CDR1 and CDR2: LNHDA, SQIVND (reference sequence). There are 17 residues in the CDR3. The source of the sample is a study of Ad26.COV2.S vaccination and SARS-CoV-2 variants. Method: immunoSEQ multiplex PCR; TCRdb's copy keeps in-frame clones and lacks some. The repertoire consists of around 450,000 clones, with about 89% occurring once and the leading ten covering 1.5% to 2%. The treatment was: approximately 18 received Ad26.COV2.S at low or high dose, single or two shots; 5 received placebo; per-sample allocation not given. Day 63 following the first vaccine or placebo injection was when the samples were taken. Study observations and caveats: Quantification of TCR breadth and depth may have yielded underestimates of total T cell responses.

The source is a person aged 18-65 years who received the Ad26.COV2.S COVID-19 vaccine or a placebo. The specimen was peripheral blood, collected in a trial of Ad26.COV2.S vaccine versus placebo. The V gene is TRBV19, the J gene TRBJ2-2; D gene unclear. The CDR3 sequence: CASSPRTVPANTGELFF. CDR3 sequence (DNA): TGTGCCAGTAGTCCGCGGACGGTCCCAGCGAACACCGGGGAGCTGTTTTTT. Full variable domain (missing parts from reference TRBV19 and TRBJ2-2): DGGITQSPKYLFRKEGQNVTLSCEQNLNHDAMYWYRQDPGQGLRLIYYSQIVNDFQKGDIAEGYSVSREKKESFPLTVTSAQKNPTAFYLCASSPRTVPANTGELFFGEGSRLTVL.